This T cell receptor beta chain was found in a study of blood T cell repertoires in COVID-19. The CDR3 has 13 amino acids. Trimming took off 5 bases at V and 1 base at J, with 10 bases between the two ends. The V gene's germline CDR1 is SGHRS and CDR2 YFSETQ. Measured with immunoSEQ multiplex PCR; TCRdb has only the in-frame clones, and not every one. The sample has under 250,000 clones, about four fifths seen once. The chain couples TRBV5-1 to TRBJ2-7, with D perhaps matching TRBD2 (6 bases). The TCR comes from a man in his forties with active or convalescent COVID-19. Source material: peripheral blood. The CDR3 coding sequence is TGCGCCAGCAGAAAAGGACTATCCTACGAGCAGTACTTC. This translates into CASRKGLSYEQYF.